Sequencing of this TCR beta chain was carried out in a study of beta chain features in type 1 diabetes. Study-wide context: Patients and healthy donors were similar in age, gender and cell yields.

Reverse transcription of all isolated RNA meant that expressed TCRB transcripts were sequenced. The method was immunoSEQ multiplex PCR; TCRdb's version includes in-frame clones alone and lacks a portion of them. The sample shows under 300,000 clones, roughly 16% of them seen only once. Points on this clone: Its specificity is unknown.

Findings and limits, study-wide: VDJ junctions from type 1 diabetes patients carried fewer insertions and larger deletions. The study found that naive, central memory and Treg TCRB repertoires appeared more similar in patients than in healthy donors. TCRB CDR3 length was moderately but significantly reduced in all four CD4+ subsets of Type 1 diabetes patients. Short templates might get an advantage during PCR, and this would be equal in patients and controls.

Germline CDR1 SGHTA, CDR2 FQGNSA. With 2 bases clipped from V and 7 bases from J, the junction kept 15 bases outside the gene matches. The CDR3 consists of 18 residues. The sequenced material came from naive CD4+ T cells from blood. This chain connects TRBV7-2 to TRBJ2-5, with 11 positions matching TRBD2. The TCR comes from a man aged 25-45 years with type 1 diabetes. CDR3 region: CASSLRMRLAGGLGTQYF. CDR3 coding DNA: TGTGCCAGCAGCTTAAGGATGCGGCTAGCGGGAGGTTTAGGGACCCAGTACTTC.